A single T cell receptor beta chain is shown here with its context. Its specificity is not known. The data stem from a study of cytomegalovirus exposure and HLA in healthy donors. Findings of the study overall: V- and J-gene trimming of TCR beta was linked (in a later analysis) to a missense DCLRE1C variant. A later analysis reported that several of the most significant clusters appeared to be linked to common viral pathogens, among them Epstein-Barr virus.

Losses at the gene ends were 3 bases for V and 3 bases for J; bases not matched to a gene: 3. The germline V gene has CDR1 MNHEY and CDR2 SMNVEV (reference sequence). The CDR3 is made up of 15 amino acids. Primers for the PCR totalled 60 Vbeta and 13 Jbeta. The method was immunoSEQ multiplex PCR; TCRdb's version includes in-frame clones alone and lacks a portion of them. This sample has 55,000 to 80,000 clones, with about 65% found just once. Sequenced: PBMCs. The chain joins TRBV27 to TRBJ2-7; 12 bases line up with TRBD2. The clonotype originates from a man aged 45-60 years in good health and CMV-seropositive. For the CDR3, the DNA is TGTGCCAGCAGTTTTGGGACTAGCGGGTTCTACGAGCAGTACTTC. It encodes CASSFGTSGFYEQYF.